The next 18 T cell receptor beta chains were all read from a single sample in a study of T-cell memory formation after mild COVID-19. TCRdb reprocessed the 5' RACE reads with MiXCR, giving one entry per CDR3 protein. The repertoire consists of around 140,000 distinct CDR3 sequences, with 15% to 20% occurring once and the leading ten covering approximately 2.4%. Sequencing was done on a sample of PBMCs or a T cell subset sorted from them (not recorded which). Source of these receptors: an adult woman who had mild COVID-19 (a few samples of this study predate the infection). Cell type and time point are not known.

The chain is built from TRBV7-9 and TRBJ2-5, with a tentative D call TRBD2 (5 bases). The CDR3 length is 14 residues. CDR1 and CDR2 (germline): SEHNR, FQNEAQ (reference sequence). Trimming pared 5 bases from V and 1 base from J, leaving 11 bases between. The CDR3 loop reads CASSPGLLQETQYF. Here the CDR3 DNA reads TGTGCCAGCAGCCCTGGACTTCTCCAAGAGACCCAGTACTTC.

The genes are TRBV29-1 and TRBJ1-5; possible D gene TRBD1, 5 bases. The CDR3 is 14 amino acids. In germline, CDR1 is SQVTM, CDR2 ANQGSEA. Trimming stripped 4 bases from V and 5 bases from J, with 15 bases between. CDR3 coding DNA: TGCAGCGTTGCTGGGTCGGGGGGTGATCAGCCCCAGCATTTT. This codes for CSVAGSGGDQPQHF.

This chain joins TRBV3-1 and TRBJ2-5; 7 bases map to TRBD1. The CDR3 runs to 16 residues. Germline CDR1 LGHDT, CDR2 YNNKEL (reference sequence). J was trimmed by 4 bases and V by 1 base; bases with no gene match: 9. CDR3 residues: CASSQGTGTAGETQYF. CDR3 in DNA: TGTGCCAGCAGCCAAGGGACAGGTACCGCTGGAGAGACCCAGTACTTC.

The chain recombines TRBV27 with TRBJ1-1; 7 bases are shared with TRBD1. V lost 5 bases, J lost 4 bases, and 10 bases stayed unmatched. This CDR3 is built from 15 residues. CDR1 and CDR2 from the germline V gene are MNHEY and SMNVEV (reference sequence). In DNA, the CDR3 is TGTGCCAGCAGTCAGAAACAGGGGTGGACCACTGAAGCTTTCTTT. Amino acids: CASSQKQGWTTEAFF.

This CDR3 reads CASSYTTGATYNEQFF. The CDR3 bases are TGCGCCAGCAGCTATACAACAGGGGCTACCTACAATGAGCAGTTCTTC. The rearrangement uses TRBV5-1 and TRBJ2-1; 7 nucleotides match TRBD1. With V trimmed by 3 bases and J by 2 bases, 8 bases remained unmatched. CDR3 size: 16 residues. The germline CDR1 and CDR2 sequences are SGHRS and YFSETQ.

In its sample, this clonotype was seen a few times. The chain couples TRBV6-1 to TRBJ2-2; 11 bases fit TRBD2. The CDR3 totals 15 residues. Looked up from germline, CDR1 is MNHNS and CDR2 is SASEGT. The V and J ends lost 5 bases and 8 bases, in that order; junction bases with no gene match: 7. The CDR3 sequence is CASSSGTSGRGELFF. The CDR3 region has the DNA TGTGCCAGCAGTTCCGGGACTAGCGGACGAGGGGAGCTGTTTTTT.

With respect to this clonotype: A read error is possible here, since a much larger clone lies one base away. As the CDR3 is not closed by the conserved phenylalanine or tryptophan, this likely results from a read error. The chain is built from TRBV5-1 and TRBJ2-1, with 7 bases that match TRBD1. The CDR3 sequence is 16 residues long. The V segment lost 0 bases and the J segment 1 base; nucleotides outside the gene matches: 4. Germline values: CDR1 SGHRS, CDR2 YFSETQ. The CDR3 bases are TGCGCCAGCAGCTTGGGGACAGGACTTTCCTACAATGAGCAGTTCTAC. Its translation is CASSLGTGLSYNEQFY.

The CDR3 here is CASSSRTTDTQYF. The CDR3 region has the DNA TGCGCCAGCAGCTCGAGGACCACAGATACGCAGTATTTT. The genes are TRBV5-1 and TRBJ2-3; D unresolved. The CDR3 has 13 residues. With 3 bases removed from V and 2 bases from J, the gap between germline ends came to 7 bases. Germline V CDR1 and CDR2: SGHRS, YFSETQ.

The chain employs TRBV10-3 and TRBJ2-7; D is uncertain. V was cut by 8 bases and J by 2 bases, with 10 bases left in between. Germline V lookup: CDR1 ENHRY, CDR2 SYGVKD. This CDR3 has 12 residues. The CDR3, as DNA: TGTGCCATCGGAAGGGAACCCTACGAGCAGTACTTC. Amino acids: CAIGREPYEQYF.

This clonotype was seen only a few times. This chain connects TRBV12-3 or TRBV12-4 to TRBJ2-7, with D perhaps matching TRBD1 or TRBD2 (5 bases each). This CDR3 comprises 16 residues. V lost 0 bases and J lost 1, with 13 bases in between. The chain's CDR3 is CASSLALRGVSYEQYF. DNA for the CDR3: TGTGCCAGCAGTTTAGCGCTAAGAGGGGTGTCCTACGAGCAGTACTTC.

The sample holds many counts of this clonotype. This sequence joins TRBV6-1 and TRBJ2-7; 8 bases agree with TRBD2. The germline V gene encodes CDR1 MNHNS and CDR2 SASEGT. The V segment lost 7 bases and the J segment 4 bases; nucleotides outside the gene matches: 9. The CDR3 is 14 residues long. The CDR3 loop reads CASTVEAGGYEQYF. The CDR3 DNA sequence: TGTGCCAGCACGGTTGAGGCGGGGGGTTACGAGCAGTACTTC.

CDR3 amino acids: CATSGQGNQPQHF. The CDR3 DNA sequence: TGTGCCACGTCGGGACAGGGCAATCAGCCCCAGCATTTT. J is TRBJ1-5 and V is TRBV19; TRBD1 agrees at 8 bases. V shed 10 bases, J shed 2 bases, and the junction held 4 bases outside the gene matches. CDR1 is LNHDA, CDR2 SQIVND, per germline (reference sequence). The CDR3 consists of 13 residues.

This chain joins TRBV29-1 and TRBJ1-5; the D is unclear. Germline-derived CDR1 and CDR2 are SQVTM and ANQGSEA. The CDR3 runs 13 residues. Trimming stripped 4 bases from V and 0 bases from J, with 7 bases between. The DNA of the CDR3 is TGCAGCGTTGTGGAGGTTAGCAATCAGCCCCAGCATTTT. Translation gives CSVVEVSNQPQHF.

This clonotype was seen a few times. The chain recombines TRBV5-5 with TRBJ2-7; 8 bases agree with TRBD1. The junction had 4 bases not matched to a gene; V was cut back by 3 bases and J by 2 bases. Germline CDR1 is SGHKS and CDR2 is YYEKEE (reference sequence). The CDR3 contains 14 residues. The CDR3: CASSSRDRTYEQYF. As DNA, the CDR3 is TGTGCCAGCAGCTCTCGGGACAGGACCTACGAGCAGTACTTC.

This clonotype was counted only a few times. The V and J genes are TRBV6-2 or TRBV6-3 and TRBJ2-5, with 11 nucleotides matching TRBD2. CDR3 length equals 15 residues. Trimming removed 4 bases from V and 5 bases from J; junction bases left unmatched: 6. Germline lookup yields CDR1 MNHEY and CDR2 SVGEGT. The CDR3 DNA sequence: TGTGCCAGCAGTTCGTTGTGGACTAGCGGGGAGACCCAGTACTTC. Its protein product is CASSSLWTSGETQYF.

This clonotype was seen many times. This rearrangement joins TRBV6-2 or TRBV6-3 to TRBJ2-7; D is ambiguous. Looked up from germline, CDR1 is MNHEY and CDR2 is SVGEGT. V lost 7 bases and J lost 3, with 10 bases in between. The CDR3 is made up of 12 amino acids. The CDR3 spells CASTDTRYEQYF. In DNA form, the CDR3 reads TGTGCCAGCACTGATACGCGCTACGAGCAGTACTTC.

The chain employs TRBV7-6 and TRBJ2-7; D might be TRBD1 or TRBD2, each matching 5 bases. CDR1 is SGHVS and CDR2 is FNYEAQ in the germline V gene. Trimming took 5 bases from V and 2 from J, leaving 10 bases between them. The CDR3 is 13 residues long. The CDR3: CASSQGPPYEQYF. CDR3 sequence (DNA): TGTGCCAGCAGCCAGGGACCTCCCTACGAGCAGTACTTC.

This clonotype was counted between two and nine times. The gene calls are TRBV4-3 and TRBJ2-7; either TRBD1 or TRBD2 may fit D (5 bases each). Germline V lookup: CDR1 LGHNA, CDR2 YSLEER. The V end lost 0 bases, the J end lost 2 bases, and 17 bases lay between the germline ends. The CDR3 extends over 17 amino acids. The CDR3 DNA is TGCGCCAGCAGCCAAGATAACGGGGCGTCGGTGGCCTACGAGCAGTACTTC. Translated, it gives CASSQDNGASVAYEQYF.